The T cell receptor (beta chain) described here comes from a study of blood T cell repertoires in COVID-19. At the level of the study: Italy, Spain and the United States were the sources of the convalescent and acute COVID-19 samples. The analysed material was cDNA or gDNA that came from T cells, B-cell-depleted T cells, or PBMCs.

Per the original methods: Amplification with reference gene primers provided the estimates of nucleated cell counts. Libraries were prepared by immunoSEQ multiplex PCR; TCRdb keeps only in-frame clonotypes and omits some of them. V and J calls and clone size come straight from that table; D and trimming were deduced from the DNA. The sample shows over 200,000 clones, around four fifths of them seen only once. The V gene's germline CDR1 is SGHVS and CDR2 FQNEAQ. Trimming stripped 6 bases from V and 5 bases from J, with 16 bases between. This CDR3 is built from 14 residues. The rearrangement uses TRBV7-8 and TRBJ1-2; D may be TRBD1 (5 bases). Material for sequencing was peripheral blood. The clonotype comes from a man aged 35 to 55 with active or convalescent COVID-19. The CDR3 sequence: CASSPGREAYGYTF. The CDR3 DNA sequence: TGTGCCAGCAGTCCAGGCAGGGAGGCTTATGGCTACACCTTC.